The source of this TCR beta chain is a study of response to subunit inactivated influenza vaccine. V was pared by 1 base and J by 5 bases, with 11 bases between. Looked up from germline, CDR1 is SEHNR and CDR2 is FQNEAQ (reference sequence). This CDR3 spans 14 amino acids. In its sample, this clonotype was seen a few times. The antigen remains undetermined. TCRdb analysed the RT-PCR reads with MiXCR anew, one entry per CDR3 protein. In the table there are 450,000 to 600,000 distinct CDR3 sequences, roughly 8.2% of which are singletons. Study results and caveats: Few new T cells, the authors suggested, are recruited by each seasonal influenza vaccination.

This material consisted of PBMCs from blood, taken roughly 24 months after vaccination. The clonotype comes from a man aged 50 to 75 who received an inactivated influenza vaccine. V and J are TRBV7-9 and TRBJ2-5; D unclear. Written as DNA, the CDR3 is TGTGCCAGCAGCTTAGTATCCGACTGGGAGACCCAGTACTTC. It yields the protein CASSLVSDWETQYF.